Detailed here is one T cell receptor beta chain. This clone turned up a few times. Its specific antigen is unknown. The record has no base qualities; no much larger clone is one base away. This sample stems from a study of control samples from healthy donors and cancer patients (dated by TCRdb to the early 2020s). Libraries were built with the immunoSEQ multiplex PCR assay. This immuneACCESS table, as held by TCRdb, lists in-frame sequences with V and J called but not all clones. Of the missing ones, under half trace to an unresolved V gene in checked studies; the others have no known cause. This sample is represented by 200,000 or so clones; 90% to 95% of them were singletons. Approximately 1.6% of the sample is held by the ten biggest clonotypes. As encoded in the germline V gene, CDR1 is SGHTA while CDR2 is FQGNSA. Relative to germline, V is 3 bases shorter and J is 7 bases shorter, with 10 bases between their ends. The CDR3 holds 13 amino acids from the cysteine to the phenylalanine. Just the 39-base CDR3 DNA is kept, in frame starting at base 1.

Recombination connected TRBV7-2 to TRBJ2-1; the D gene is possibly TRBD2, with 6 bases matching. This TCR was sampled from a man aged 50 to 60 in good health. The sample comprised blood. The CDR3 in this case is CASSFGLPNEQFF. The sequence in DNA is TGTGCCAGCAGCTTCGGACTACCAAATGAGCAGTTCTTC.